This T cell receptor (beta chain) was recorded in a study of T cell responses to AZD1222 COVID-19 vaccine. The table came from immunoSEQ multiplex PCR; TCRdb's copy has only in-frame clones and leaves some out. Of about 150,000 clones in the sample, 90% to 95% were seen once. This clone has only one observation. Specimen: peripheral blood, collected on day 0 of AZD1222 vaccination. The receptor's source is an adult in good health.

The CDR3 loop reads CASSKGVLVQVALSYEQYF. The CDR3 DNA follows: TGTGCCAGCAGCAAAGGTGTTCTGGTACAGGTGGCTCTGTCCTACGAGCAGTACTTC. This chain links TRBV21-1 with TRBJ2-7; the D call of TRBD1 is as the table states it, not checked on the DNA. TRBV21-1 is classified as a pseudogene. CDR3 length equals 19 residues.